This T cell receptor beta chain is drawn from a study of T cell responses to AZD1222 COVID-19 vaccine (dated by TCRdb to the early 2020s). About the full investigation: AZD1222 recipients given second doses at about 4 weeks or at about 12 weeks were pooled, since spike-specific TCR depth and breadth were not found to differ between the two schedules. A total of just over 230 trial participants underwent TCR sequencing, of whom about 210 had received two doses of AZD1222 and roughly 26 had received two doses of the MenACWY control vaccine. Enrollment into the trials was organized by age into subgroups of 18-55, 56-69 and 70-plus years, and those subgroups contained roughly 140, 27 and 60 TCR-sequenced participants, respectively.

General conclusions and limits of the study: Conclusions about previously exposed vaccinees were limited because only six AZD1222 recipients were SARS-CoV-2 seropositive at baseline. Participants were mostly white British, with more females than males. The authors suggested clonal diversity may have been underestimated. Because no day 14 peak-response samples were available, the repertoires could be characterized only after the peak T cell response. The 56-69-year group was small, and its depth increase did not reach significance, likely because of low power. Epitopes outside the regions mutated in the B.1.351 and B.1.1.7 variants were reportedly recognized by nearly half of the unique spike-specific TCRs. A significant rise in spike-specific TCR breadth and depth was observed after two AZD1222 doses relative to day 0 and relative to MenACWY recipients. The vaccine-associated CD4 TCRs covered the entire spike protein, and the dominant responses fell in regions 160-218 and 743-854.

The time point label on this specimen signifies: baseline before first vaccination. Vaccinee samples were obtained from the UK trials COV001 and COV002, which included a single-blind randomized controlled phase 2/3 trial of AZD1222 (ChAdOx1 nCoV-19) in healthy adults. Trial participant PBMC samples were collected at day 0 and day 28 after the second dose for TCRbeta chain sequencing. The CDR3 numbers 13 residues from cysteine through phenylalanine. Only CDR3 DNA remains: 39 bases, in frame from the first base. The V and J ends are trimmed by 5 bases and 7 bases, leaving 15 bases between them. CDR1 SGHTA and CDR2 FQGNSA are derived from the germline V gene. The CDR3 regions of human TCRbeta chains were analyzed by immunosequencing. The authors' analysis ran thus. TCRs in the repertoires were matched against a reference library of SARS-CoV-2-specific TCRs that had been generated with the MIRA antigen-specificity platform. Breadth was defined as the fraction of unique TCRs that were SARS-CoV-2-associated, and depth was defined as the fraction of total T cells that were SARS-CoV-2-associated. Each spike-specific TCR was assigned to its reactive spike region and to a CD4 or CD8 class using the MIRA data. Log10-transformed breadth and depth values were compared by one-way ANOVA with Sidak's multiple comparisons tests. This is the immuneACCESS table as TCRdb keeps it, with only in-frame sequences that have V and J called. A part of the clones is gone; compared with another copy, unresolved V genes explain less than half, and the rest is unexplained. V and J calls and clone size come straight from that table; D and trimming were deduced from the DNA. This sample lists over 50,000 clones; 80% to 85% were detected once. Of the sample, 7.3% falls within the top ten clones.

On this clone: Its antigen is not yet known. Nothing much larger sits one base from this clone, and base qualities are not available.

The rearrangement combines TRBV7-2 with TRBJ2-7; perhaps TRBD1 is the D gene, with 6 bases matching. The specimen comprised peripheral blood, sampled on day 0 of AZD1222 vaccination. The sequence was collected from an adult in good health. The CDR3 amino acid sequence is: CASSPDRAREQYF. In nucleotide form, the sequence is TGTGCCAGCAGCCCGGACAGAGCTCGAGAGCAGTACTTC. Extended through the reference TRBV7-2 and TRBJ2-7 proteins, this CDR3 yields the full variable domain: GAGVSQSPSNKVTEKGKDVELRCDPISGHTALYWYRQSLGQGLEFLIYFQGNSAPDKSGLPSDRFSAERTGGSVSTLTIQRTQQEDSAVYLCASSPDRAREQYFGPGTRLTVT.